The source of this TCR beta chain is a study of follicular helper T cells after annual influenza vaccination. Overall study results and limits: ICOS+CD38+ cTfh clonality tracked population frequency, and its change tracked circulating plasmablast change.

Stated time point: 2015-2016 season, 7 days after influenza vaccination. Vaccine contraindications, substance abuse, HIV/AIDS, active malignancy and active illness excluded donors. As to this clone: What it recognizes is unknown.

V was pared by 4 bases and J by 7 bases, with 5 bases between. The CDR3 covers 11 residues. Germline loops: CDR1 WNHNN, CDR2 SYGVQD (reference sequence). Clones were read by immunoSEQ multiplex PCR, and TCRdb kept only the in-frame ones, dropping some. Among about 10,000 clones, 83% were seen once, and the ten largest hold around 0.41%. The gene calls are TRBV10-1 and TRBJ2-1; D is unclear. The sample consisted of CXCR5- memory CD4+ T cells sorted from blood, taken 7 days after influenza vaccination. This sequence originates from an adult who received the influenza vaccine. The CDR3 DNA reads TGCGCCAGCAGTGCGTCGAATGAGCAGTTCTTC. It codes for CASSASNEQFF.